A single T cell receptor beta chain is shown here with its context. Its antigen is not yet known. Per-base quality was not reported, and no clone a single base away is much larger than it. Receptors were amplified or captured by the immunoSEQ multiplex PCR assay. TCRdb's version of the immuneACCESS table is confined to in-frame rearrangements and falls short of the full clone set. An unresolved V gene accounts for under half of the shortfall where checked; the remainder is of unknown origin. For this sample there are 85,000 to 100,000 clones; 85% to 95% appear just once. Clones ranked in the top ten supply over 2% of the sample. This specimen comes from a study of T cell changes during pregnancy in multiple sclerosis (dated by TCRdb to about 2019). With respect to the entire study: Changes in the T cell repertoire over the course of pregnancy were examined in this study in women with multiple sclerosis.

Trimming takes 3 bases off V and 3 bases off J; junction bases not matched to a gene: 2. In the germline V gene, CDR1 corresponds to SGHDN and CDR2 to FVKESK. The CDR3 spans 13 residues, from the cysteine through the phenylalanine. Here the CDR3 DNA is all that survives: 39 bases in frame from base 1. The V and J segments used are TRBV14 and TRBJ2-7; 7 nucleotides in the junction match TRBD1. Sequenced here: peripheral blood, sampled in the first trimester of pregnancy. The source of this sequence is a female donor with multiple sclerosis, enrolled in a pregnancy study. The nucleotide sequence is given as TGTGCCAGCAGCCAGGGACAGTACTACGAGCAGTACTTC. The encoded protein is CASSQGQYYEQYF.